This T cell receptor (beta chain) stems from a study of identical twins. TCRdb redid the calling of the 5' RACE reads with MiXCR, one entry per CDR3 protein. This table has 350,000 or so distinct CDR3 sequences, about 12% appearing once. CDR1 is MDHEN, CDR2 SYDVKM, per germline. Trimming took off 5 bases at V and 3 bases at J, with 15 bases between the two ends. This CDR3 is 15 amino acids long. The table lists this clonotype with a few counts. These data were also reused for a study on yellow fever vaccine responses in identical twins. That source notes: After vaccination, twins' T cell response reportedly seemed partly convergent, partly personalized.

Sample: CD8+ T cells sorted from blood. This TCR came from a woman aged 18 to 35 in good health. The chain couples TRBV28 to TRBJ2-3; perhaps D is TRBD1 or TRBD2 (5 bases each). The CDR3 sequence: CASSLTRGRTDTQYF. The CDR3 bases are TGTGCCAGCAGTCTAACTAGGGGTCGTACAGATACGCAGTATTTT.